This TCR beta chain was sequenced during a study of beta chain features in type 1 diabetes. Study-wide findings and caveats: Sequencing from cDNA could over-represent high-TCR-expressing cells. Reduced insertions and increased deletions marked VDJ junctions in type 1 diabetes patients. In the patient group, naive, central memory and Treg TCRB repertoires seemed more alike than in the healthy donor group. People with Type 1 diabetes carried modestly yet significantly shorter TCRB CDR3s in all four CD4+ subsets.

V was shortened by 6 bases and J by 1 base, with 13 bases between the two germline ends. Looked up from germline, CDR1 is LNHDA and CDR2 is SQIVND (reference sequence). This CDR3 contains 15 residues. Comment on this clone: Its antigen is still unknown.

Sequenced material consisted of expressed TCRB transcripts (all of the isolated RNA was reverse transcribed). Measured with immunoSEQ multiplex PCR; TCRdb has only the in-frame clones, and not every one. This sample carries tens of thousands of clones, around a third of them seen once, and the ten largest clones take about 0.42%. This TCR was recovered from a woman in her late teens or twenties in good health. The chain employs TRBV19 and TRBJ1-5; D may be TRBD1 (6 bases). Sequencing input: stem cell memory CD4+ T cells from blood. The CDR3 loop is CASRTDRASNQPQHF. In nucleotides, the CDR3 is TGTGCCAGTAGAACGGACAGAGCGAGCAATCAGCCCCAGCATTTT.